The text below deals with one TCR beta chain. This entry belongs to a study of blood T cell repertoires in COVID-19. V was pared by 3 bases and J by 7 bases, with 4 bases between. This CDR3 has 11 amino acids. Germline CDR1 reads KGHSH; CDR2 reads LQKENI. The table came from immunoSEQ multiplex PCR; TCRdb's copy has only in-frame clones and leaves some out. The sample lists roughly 380,000 clones, around nine tenths occurring once. The clonotype comes from a woman in her 30s who had been exposed to COVID-19. The sample comprised PBMCs or T cells enriched from blood (not recorded which). The chain has TRBV18 and TRBJ2-1; D is undetermined. The CDR3 loop is CASSPINEQFF. In DNA, the CDR3 is TGTGCCAGCTCACCCATTAATGAGCAGTTCTTC.